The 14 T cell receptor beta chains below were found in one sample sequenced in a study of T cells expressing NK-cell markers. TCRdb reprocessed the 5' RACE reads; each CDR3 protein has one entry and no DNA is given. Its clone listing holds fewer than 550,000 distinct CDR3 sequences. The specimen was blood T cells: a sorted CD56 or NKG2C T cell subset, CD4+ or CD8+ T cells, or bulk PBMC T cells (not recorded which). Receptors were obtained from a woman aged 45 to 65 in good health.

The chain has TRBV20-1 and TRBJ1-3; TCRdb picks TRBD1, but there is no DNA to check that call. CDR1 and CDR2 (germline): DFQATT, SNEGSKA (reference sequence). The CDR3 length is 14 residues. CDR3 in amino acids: CSARAGQIGNTIYF.

CDR3 sequence: CASSLRGTSGSSEQYF. The chain carries TRBV7-9 and TRBJ2-7; TCRdb calls TRBD2, which cannot be checked without DNA. The CDR3 is 16 residues long. CDR1 SEHNR and CDR2 FQNEAQ come from the germline V gene (reference sequence). The full variable domain, completed using reference TRBV7-9 and TRBJ2-7, is DTGVSQNPRHKITKRGQNVTFRCDPISEHNRLYWYRQTLGQGPEFLTYFQNEAQLEKSRLLSDRFSAERPKGSFSTLEIQRTEQGDSAMYLCASSLRGTSGSSEQYFGPGTRLTVT.

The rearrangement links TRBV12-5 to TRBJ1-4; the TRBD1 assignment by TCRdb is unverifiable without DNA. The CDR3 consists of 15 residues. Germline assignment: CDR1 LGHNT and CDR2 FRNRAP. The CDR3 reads CASGLGQGRGEKLFF.

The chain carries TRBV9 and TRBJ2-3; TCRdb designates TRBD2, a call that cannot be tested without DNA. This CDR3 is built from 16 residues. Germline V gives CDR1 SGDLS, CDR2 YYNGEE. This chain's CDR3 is CASSVGTSGTVDTQYF.

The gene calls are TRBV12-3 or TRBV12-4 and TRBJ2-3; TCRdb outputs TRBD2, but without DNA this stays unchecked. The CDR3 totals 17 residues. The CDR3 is CASSFRHSGRAADTQYF.

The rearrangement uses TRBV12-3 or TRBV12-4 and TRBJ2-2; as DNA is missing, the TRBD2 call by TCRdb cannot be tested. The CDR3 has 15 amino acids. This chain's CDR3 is CASSLTSGGAGELFF.

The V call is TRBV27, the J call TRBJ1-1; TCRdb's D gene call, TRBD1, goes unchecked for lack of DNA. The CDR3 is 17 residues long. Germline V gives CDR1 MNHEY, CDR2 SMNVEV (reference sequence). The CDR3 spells CASSLSPQAGVGTEAFF.

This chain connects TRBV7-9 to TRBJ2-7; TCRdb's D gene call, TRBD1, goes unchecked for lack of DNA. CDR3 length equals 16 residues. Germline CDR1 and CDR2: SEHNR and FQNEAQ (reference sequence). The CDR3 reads CASSDSQGSFSYEQYF. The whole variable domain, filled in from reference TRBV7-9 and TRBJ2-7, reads DTGVSQNPRHKITKRGQNVTFRCDPISEHNRLYWYRQTLGQGPEFLTYFQNEAQLEKSRLLSDRFSAERPKGSFSTLEIQRTEQGDSAMYLCASSDSQGSFSYEQYFGPGTRLTVT.

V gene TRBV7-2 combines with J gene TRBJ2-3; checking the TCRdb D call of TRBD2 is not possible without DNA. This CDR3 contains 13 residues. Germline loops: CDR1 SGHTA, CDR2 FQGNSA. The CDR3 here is CASSFLAGYQQYF.

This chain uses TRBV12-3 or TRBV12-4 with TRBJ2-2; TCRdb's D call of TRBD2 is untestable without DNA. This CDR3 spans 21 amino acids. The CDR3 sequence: CASSLGGLPLTANKVPGELFF.

CDR3 amino acids: CASSEDRDLEETQYF. This chain connects TRBV6-1 to TRBJ2-5; checking the TCRdb D call of TRBD1 is not possible without DNA. The CDR3 extends over 15 amino acids. Germline CDR1 and CDR2: MNHNS and SASEGT.

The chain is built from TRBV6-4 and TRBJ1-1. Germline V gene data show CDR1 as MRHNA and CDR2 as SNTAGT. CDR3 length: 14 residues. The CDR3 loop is CASRSTDWNTEAFF.

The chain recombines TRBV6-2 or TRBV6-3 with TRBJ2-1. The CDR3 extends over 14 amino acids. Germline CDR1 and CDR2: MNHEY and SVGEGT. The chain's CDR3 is CASSYQTGTWEQFF.

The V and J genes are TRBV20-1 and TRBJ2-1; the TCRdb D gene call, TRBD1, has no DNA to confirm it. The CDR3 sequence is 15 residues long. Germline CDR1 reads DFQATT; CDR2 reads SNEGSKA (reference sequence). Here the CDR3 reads CSATSTGLGSWAQFF.